This T cell receptor beta chain was recovered during a study of cytomegalovirus exposure and HLA in healthy donors. Only in-frame clones appear in the TCRdb table, and some are missing; sequencing was by immunoSEQ multiplex PCR. Here the sample spans 150,000 to 200,000 clones, 85% to 90% being singletons. The CDR3 length is 14 residues. J was trimmed by 9 bases and V by 3 bases; bases with no gene match: 6. Germline CDR1 and CDR2: SGHTA and FQGTGA. Sequencing used PBMCs. The V and J genes are TRBV7-3 and TRBJ2-1, with TRBD2 identical over 9 bases. This receptor was obtained from a young man in good health and CMV-seropositive. The CDR3 DNA reads as TGTGCCAGCAGCTTCGGGGGGCGGGAGGGTGAGCAGTTCTTC. This encodes CASSFGGREGEQFF.